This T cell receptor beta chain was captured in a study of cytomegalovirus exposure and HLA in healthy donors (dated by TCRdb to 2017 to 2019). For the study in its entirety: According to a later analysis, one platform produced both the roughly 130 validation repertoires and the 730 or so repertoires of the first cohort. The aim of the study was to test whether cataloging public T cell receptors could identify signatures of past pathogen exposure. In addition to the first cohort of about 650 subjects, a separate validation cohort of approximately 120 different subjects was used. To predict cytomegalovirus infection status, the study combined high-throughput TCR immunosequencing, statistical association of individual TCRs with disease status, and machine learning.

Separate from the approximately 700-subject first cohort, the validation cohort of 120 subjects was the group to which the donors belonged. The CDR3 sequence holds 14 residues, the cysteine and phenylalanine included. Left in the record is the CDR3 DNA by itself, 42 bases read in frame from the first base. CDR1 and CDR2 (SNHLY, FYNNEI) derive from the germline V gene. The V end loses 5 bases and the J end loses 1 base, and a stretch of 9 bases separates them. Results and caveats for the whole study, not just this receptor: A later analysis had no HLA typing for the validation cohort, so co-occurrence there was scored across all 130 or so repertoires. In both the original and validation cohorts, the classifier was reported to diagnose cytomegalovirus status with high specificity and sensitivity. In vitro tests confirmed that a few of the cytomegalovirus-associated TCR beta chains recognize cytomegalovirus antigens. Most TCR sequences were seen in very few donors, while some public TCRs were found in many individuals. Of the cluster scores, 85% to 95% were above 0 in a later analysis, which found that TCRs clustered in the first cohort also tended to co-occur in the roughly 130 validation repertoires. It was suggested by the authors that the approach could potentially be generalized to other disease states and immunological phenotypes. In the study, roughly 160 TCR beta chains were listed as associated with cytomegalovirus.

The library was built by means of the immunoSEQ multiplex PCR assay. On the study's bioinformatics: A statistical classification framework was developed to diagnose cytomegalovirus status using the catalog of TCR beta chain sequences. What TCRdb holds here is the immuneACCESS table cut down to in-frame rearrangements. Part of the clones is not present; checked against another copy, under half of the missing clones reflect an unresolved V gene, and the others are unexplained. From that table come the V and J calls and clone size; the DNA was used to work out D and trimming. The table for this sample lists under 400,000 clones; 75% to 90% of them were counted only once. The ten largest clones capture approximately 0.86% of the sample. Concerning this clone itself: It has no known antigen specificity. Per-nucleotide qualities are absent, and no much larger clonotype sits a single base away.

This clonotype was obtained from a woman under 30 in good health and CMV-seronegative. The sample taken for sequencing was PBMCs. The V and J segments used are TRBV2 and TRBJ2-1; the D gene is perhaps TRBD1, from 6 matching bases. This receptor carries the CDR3 CASSIRGSYNEQFF. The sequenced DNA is TGTGCCAGCAGTATAAGGGGGTCCTACAATGAGCAGTTCTTC.